The subject of this entry is one T cell receptor (beta chain). This specimen belongs to a study of blood T cell repertoires in COVID-19. CDR3 size: 15 residues. The ends lost 4 bases at V and 3 bases at J; junction bases unmatched: 4. Germline CDR1 MNHNY, CDR2 SVGAGI (reference sequence). The assay was immunoSEQ multiplex PCR, and TCRdb's table has in-frame clones only and misses some. Among over 50,000 clones listed, roughly 81% were seen once. The sequencing input was peripheral blood. The chain is built from TRBV6-6 and TRBJ2-7, with 12 bases that match TRBD2. This receptor was taken from an elderly man with acute or convalescent COVID-19. As DNA, the CDR3 is TGTGCCAGCAGTTGGGGACTAGCGGGCCTCTACGAGCAGTACTTC. It specifies CASSWGLAGLYEQYF.